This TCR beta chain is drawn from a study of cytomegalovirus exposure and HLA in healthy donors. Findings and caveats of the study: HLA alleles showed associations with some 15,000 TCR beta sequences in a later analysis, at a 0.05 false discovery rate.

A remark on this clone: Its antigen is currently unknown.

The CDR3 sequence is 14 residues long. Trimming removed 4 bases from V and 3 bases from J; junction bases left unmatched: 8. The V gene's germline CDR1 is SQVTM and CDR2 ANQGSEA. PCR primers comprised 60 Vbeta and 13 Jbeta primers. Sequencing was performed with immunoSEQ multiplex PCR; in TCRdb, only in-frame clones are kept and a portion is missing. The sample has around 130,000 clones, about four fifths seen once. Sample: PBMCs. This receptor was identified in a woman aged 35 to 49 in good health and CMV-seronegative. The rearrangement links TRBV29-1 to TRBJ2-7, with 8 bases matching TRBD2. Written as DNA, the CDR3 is TGCAGCGTTGGTCCCGGGGGGGGGTACTACGAGCAGTACTTC. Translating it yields CSVGPGGGYYEQYF.